The T cell receptor beta chain described here comes from a study of T-cell memory formation after mild COVID-19. General observations from the study: Largely, contracting CD4+ clones fell within CM and EM, and contracting CD8+ clones within EMRA. Clones that contracted from day 15 to 85 had balanced CD4/CD8; later expanders were CD4+ biased. Clones from the second wave (peaking day 37) had unconfirmed SARS-CoV-2 specificity.

This clonotype showed up just once. Its antigen is unknown. The V gene end was trimmed by 5 bases and the J gene end by 7 bases; junction bases not matched to a gene: 6. The CDR3 loop spans 13 amino acids. TCRdb analysed the 5' RACE reads with MiXCR anew, one entry per CDR3 protein. The sample contains 350,000 to 500,000 distinct CDR3 sequences, about 20% of which appear only once. The clonotype comes from an adult woman who had mild COVID-19 (a few samples of this study predate the infection). Cell type and time point are not known. V and J are TRBV12-3 or TRBV12-4 and TRBJ1-2, with 8 bases aligning to TRBD1. The sequencing sample was made of PBMCs or a T cell subset sorted from them (not recorded which). This chain's CDR3 is CASSQGAGGGYTF. The CDR3 DNA reads TGTGCCAGCAGTCAGGGGGCGGGAGGTGGCTACACCTTC.